The text below deals with one TCR beta chain. These data belong to a study of blood T cell repertoires in COVID-19. Study as a whole: The analysed material was cDNA or gDNA that came from T cells, B-cell-depleted T cells, or PBMCs.

Generated by immunoSEQ multiplex PCR, the TCRdb table keeps only in-frame clones and is missing some. The repertoire holds about 160,000 clones, with about 83% as singletons. Patients at the Seattle site were enrolled during active infection and followed longitudinally. This clonotype was obtained from a woman in her seventies with COVID-19, enrolled during active disease. The sequenced material came from peripheral blood.

CDR3 nucleotide sequence: TGCGCCAGCAGCCAAAAAACAGGGGCGAACACTGAAGCTTTCTTT. It translates to CASSQKTGANTEAFF. The V and J genes are TRBV5-1 and TRBJ1-1, with TRBD1 matching over 7 bases. CDR1 and CDR2 (germline): SGHRS, YFSETQ. J lost 1 base, V lost 4 bases, and 7 bases had no gene match. This CDR3 is 15 amino acids long.